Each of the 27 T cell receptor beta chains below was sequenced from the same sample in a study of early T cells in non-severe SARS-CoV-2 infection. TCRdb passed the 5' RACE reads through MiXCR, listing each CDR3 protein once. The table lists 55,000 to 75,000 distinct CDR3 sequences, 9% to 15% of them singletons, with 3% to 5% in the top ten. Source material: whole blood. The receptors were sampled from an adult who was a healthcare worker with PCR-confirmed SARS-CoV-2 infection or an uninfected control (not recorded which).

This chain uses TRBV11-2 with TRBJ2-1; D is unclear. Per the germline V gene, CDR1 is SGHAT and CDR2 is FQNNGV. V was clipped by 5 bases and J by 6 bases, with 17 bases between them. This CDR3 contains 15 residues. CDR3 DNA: TGTGCCAGCAGCCCGCGTAGTGACGCAAGCAATGAGCAGTTCTTC. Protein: CASSPRSDASNEQFF.

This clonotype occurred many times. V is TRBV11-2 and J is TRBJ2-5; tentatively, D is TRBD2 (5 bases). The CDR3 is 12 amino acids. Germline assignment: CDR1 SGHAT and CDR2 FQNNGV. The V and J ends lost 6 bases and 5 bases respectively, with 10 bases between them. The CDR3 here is CASSLRGETQYF. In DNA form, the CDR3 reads TGTGCCAGCAGTCTACGCGGGGAGACCCAGTACTTC.

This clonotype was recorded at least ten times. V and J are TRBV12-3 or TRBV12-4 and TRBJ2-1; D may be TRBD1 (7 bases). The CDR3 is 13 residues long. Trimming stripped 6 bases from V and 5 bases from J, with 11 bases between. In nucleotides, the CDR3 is TGTGCCAGCAGCCAGGGGGAGGACAATGAGCAGTTCTTC. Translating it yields CASSQGEDNEQFF.

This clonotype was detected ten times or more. The CDR3 nucleotides are TGTGCCAGCAGTGAACAGGGGGCCGGGAACACCGGGGAGCTGTTTTTT. Encoded protein: CASSEQGAGNTGELFF. The gene calls are TRBV2 and TRBJ2-2; 8 bases line up with TRBD1. The length of the CDR3 is 16 residues. Per the germline V gene, CDR1 is SNHLY and CDR2 is FYNNEI. Germline trimming cut 2 bases from V and 1 base from J; bases unmatched to any gene: 3.

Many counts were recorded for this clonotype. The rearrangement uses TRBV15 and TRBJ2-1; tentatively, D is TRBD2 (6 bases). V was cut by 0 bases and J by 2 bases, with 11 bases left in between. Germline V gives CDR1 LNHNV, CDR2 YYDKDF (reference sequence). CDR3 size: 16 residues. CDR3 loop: CATSRDPGGAYNEQFF. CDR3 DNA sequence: TGTGCCACCAGCAGAGATCCTGGCGGGGCCTACAATGAGCAGTTCTTC.

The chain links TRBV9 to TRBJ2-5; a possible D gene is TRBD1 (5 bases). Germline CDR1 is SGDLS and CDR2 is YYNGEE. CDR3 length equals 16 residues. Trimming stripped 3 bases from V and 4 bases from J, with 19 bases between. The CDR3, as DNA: TGTGCCAGCAGCGCGACTCGCATGGGGCCAGCAGAGACCCAGTACTTC. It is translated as CASSATRMGPAETQYF.

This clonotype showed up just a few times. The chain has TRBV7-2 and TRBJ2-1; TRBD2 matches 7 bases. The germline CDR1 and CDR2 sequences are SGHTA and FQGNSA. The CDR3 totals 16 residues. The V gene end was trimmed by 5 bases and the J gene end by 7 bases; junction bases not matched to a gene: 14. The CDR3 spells CASSIRTRGLRNEQFF. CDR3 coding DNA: TGTGCCAGCAGCATACGGACTAGGGGCTTGCGGAATGAGCAGTTCTTC.

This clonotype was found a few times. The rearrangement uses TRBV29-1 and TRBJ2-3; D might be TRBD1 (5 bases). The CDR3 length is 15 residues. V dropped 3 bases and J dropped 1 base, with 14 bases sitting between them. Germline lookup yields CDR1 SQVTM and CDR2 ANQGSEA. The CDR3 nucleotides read TGCAGCGTTGATTGGCTTGGGGCAGGCACAGATACGCAGTATTTT. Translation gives CSVDWLGAGTDTQYF.

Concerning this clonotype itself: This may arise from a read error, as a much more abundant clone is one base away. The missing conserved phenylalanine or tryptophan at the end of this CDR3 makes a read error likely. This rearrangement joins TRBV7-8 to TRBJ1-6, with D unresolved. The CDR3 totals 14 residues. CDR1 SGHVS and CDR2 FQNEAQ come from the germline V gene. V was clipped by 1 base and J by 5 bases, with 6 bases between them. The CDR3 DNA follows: TGTGCCAGCAGCTTAGGGAGAGATAATTCACCCCTCCACTCT. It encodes CASSLGRDNSPLHS.

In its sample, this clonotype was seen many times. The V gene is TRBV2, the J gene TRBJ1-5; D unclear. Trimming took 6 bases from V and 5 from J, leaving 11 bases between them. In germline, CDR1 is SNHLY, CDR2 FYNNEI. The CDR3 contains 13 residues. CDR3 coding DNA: TGTGCCAGCAGCCTTGACCGAGATCAGCCCCAGCATTTT. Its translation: CASSLDRDQPQHF.

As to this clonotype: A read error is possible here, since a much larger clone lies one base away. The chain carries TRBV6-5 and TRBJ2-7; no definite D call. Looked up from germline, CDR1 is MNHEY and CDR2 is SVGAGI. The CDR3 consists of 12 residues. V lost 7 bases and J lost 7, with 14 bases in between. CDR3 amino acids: CASMSVHGEQYF. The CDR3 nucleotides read TGTGCCAGCATGTCCGTTCATGGGGAGCAGTACTTC.

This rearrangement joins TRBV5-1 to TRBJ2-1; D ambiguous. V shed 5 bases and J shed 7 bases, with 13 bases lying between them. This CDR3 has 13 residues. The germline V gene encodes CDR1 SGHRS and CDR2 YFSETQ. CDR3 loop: CASSSLGRNEQFF. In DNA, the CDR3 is TGCGCCAGCAGTTCGCTGGGCCGGAATGAGCAGTTCTTC.

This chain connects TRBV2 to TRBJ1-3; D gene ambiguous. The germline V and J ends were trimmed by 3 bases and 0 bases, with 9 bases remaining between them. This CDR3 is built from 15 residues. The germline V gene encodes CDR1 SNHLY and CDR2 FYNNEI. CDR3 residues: CASSDASFSGNTIYF. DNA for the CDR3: TGTGCCAGCAGTGATGCCAGTTTCTCTGGAAACACCATATATTTT.

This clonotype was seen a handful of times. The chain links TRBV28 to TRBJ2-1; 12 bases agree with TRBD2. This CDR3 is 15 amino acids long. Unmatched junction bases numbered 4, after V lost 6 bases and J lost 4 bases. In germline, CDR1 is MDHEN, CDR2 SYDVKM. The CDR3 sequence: CASRPLAGGYNEQFF. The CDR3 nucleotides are TGTGCCAGCAGGCCACTAGCGGGAGGTTACAATGAGCAGTTCTTC.

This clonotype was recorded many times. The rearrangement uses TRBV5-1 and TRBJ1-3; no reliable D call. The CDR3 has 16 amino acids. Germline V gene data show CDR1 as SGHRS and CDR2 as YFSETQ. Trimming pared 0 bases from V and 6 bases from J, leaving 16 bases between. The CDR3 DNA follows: TGCGCCAGCAGCTTGGCCGAGACTATTGCTGAAAACACCATATATTTT. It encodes CASSLAETIAENTIYF.

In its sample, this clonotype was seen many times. The CDR3 region is CASSPGTGRYNEQFF. The CDR3 DNA sequence: TGTGCCAGCAGCCCCGGGACAGGGCGGTACAATGAGCAGTTCTTC. The J gene is TRBJ2-1, the V gene TRBV7-8; 9 bases align to TRBD1. V shed 5 bases, J shed 4 bases, and the junction held 6 bases outside the gene matches. CDR3 length equals 15 residues. The germline V gene encodes CDR1 SGHVS and CDR2 FQNEAQ.

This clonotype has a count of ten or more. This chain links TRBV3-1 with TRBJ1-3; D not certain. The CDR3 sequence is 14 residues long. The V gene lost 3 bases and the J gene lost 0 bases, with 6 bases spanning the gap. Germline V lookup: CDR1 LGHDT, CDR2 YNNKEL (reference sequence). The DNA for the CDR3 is TGTGCCAGCAGCCAGGGTTTCTCTGGAAACACCATATATTTT. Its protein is CASSQGFSGNTIYF.

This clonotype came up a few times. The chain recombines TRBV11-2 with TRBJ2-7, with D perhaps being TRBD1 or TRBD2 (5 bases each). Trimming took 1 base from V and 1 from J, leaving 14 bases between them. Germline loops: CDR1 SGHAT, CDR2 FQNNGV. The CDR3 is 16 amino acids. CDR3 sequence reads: CASSLGAGSPSYEQYF. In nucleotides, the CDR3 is TGTGCCAGCAGCTTAGGGGCAGGGAGCCCTTCCTACGAGCAGTACTTC.

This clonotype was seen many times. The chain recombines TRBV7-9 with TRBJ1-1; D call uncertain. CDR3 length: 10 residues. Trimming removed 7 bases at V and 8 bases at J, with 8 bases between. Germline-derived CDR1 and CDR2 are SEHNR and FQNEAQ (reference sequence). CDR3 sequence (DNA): TGTGCCAGCATTGAGGTGGAAGCTTTCTTT. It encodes CASIEVEAFF.

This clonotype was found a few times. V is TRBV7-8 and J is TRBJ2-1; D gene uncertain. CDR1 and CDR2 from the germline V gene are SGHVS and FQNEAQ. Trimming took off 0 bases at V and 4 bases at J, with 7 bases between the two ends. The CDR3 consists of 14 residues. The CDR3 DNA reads TGTGCCAGCAGCTTAGCGAAGGATTACAATGAGCAGTTCTTC. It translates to CASSLAKDYNEQFF.

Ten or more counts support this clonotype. The CDR3 loop reads CASSVAQGYNEQFF. DNA for the CDR3: TGTGCCAGCAGCGTAGCTCAGGGATACAATGAGCAGTTCTTC. The chain is built from TRBV9 and TRBJ2-1; the D gene is possibly TRBD1 (5 bases). CDR3 length: 14 residues. V shed 0 bases and J shed 4 bases, with 8 bases lying between them. Germline-derived CDR1 and CDR2 are SGDLS and YYNGEE.

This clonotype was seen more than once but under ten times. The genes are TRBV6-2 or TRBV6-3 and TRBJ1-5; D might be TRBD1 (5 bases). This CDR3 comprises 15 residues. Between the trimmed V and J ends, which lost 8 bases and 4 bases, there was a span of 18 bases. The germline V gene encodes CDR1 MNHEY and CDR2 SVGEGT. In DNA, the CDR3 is TGTGCCAGCCATGGGCTGGGGGTAGAAAATCAGCCCCAGCATTTT. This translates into CASHGLGVENQPQHF.

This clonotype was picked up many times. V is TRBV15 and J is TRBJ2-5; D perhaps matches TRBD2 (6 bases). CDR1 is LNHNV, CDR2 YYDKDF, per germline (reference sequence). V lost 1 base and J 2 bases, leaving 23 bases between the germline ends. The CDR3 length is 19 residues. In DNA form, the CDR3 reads TGTGCCACCAGCAGAGTGGGGGTGTGGTCCGGGAGCCCACAAGAGACCCAGTACTTC. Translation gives CATSRVGVWSGSPQETQYF.

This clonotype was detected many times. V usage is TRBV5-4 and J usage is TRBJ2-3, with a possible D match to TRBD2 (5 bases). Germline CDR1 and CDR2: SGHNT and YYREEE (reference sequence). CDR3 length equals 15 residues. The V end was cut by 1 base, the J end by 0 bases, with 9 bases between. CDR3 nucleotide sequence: TGTGCCAGCAGCTTGTCCAGCGGAAGCACAGATACGCAGTATTTT. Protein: CASSLSSGSTDTQYF.

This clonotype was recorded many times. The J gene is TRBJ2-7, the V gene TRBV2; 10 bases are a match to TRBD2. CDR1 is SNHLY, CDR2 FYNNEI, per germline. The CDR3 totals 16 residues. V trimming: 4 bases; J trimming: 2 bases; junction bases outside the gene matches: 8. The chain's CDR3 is CASSGFTSGATYEQYF. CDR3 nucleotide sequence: TGTGCCAGCAGTGGGTTTACTAGCGGGGCAACCTACGAGCAGTACTTC. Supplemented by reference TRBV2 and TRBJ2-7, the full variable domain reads EPEVTQTPSHQVTQMGQEVILRCVPISNHLYFYWYRQILGQKVEFLVSFYNNEISEKSEIFDDQFSVERPDGSNFTLKIRSTKLEDSAMYFCASSGFTSGATYEQYFGPGTRLTVT.

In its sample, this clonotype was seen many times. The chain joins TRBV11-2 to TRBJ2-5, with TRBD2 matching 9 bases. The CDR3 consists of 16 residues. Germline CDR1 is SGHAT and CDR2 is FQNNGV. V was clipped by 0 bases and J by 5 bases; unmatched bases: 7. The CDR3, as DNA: TGTGCCAGCAGCTTAGATCCTAGCGGGATGGTTGAGACCCAGTACTTC. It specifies CASSLDPSGMVETQYF.

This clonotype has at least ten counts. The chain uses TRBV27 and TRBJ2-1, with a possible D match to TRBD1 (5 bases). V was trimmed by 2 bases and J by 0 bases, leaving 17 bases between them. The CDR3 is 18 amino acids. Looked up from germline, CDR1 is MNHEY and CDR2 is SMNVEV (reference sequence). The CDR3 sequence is CASSLRGRAESSYNEQFF. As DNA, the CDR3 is TGTGCCAGCAGTTTAAGGGGTAGGGCGGAGAGCTCCTACAATGAGCAGTTCTTC.